Sequencing of this T cell receptor (beta chain) was carried out in a study of cytomegalovirus exposure and HLA in healthy donors. PCR involved 60 Vbeta and 13 Jbeta primers. Profiling relied on immunoSEQ multiplex PCR, and the TCRdb table lists in-frame clones only, not all of them. The table has about 100,000 clones, around 76% seen once. In germline, CDR1 is MNHEY, CDR2 SMNVEV (reference sequence). Trimming stripped 4 bases from V and 6 bases from J, with 7 bases between. The CDR3 runs 11 residues. A few counts support this clone. The antigen remains undetermined. General study findings and limits: Donors were assumed by presence/absence analyses to have roughly uniform sequencing depth. TCR beta V- and J-gene trimming was later associated with a missense DCLRE1C variant. TCR beta sequences reportedly predicted the HLA-A and HLA-B alleles of most subjects accurately. A prior analysis recorded that most TCR beta V segments were productive about 90% or about 30% of the time.

The source of this sequence is a man between 35 and 55 years old in good health and CMV-seropositive. The chain has TRBV27 and TRBJ2-7; D ambiguous. Sequencing input: PBMCs. CDR3 coding DNA: TGTGCCAGCAGTTACAGCTCCGAGCAGTACTTC. As protein: CASSYSSEQYF.